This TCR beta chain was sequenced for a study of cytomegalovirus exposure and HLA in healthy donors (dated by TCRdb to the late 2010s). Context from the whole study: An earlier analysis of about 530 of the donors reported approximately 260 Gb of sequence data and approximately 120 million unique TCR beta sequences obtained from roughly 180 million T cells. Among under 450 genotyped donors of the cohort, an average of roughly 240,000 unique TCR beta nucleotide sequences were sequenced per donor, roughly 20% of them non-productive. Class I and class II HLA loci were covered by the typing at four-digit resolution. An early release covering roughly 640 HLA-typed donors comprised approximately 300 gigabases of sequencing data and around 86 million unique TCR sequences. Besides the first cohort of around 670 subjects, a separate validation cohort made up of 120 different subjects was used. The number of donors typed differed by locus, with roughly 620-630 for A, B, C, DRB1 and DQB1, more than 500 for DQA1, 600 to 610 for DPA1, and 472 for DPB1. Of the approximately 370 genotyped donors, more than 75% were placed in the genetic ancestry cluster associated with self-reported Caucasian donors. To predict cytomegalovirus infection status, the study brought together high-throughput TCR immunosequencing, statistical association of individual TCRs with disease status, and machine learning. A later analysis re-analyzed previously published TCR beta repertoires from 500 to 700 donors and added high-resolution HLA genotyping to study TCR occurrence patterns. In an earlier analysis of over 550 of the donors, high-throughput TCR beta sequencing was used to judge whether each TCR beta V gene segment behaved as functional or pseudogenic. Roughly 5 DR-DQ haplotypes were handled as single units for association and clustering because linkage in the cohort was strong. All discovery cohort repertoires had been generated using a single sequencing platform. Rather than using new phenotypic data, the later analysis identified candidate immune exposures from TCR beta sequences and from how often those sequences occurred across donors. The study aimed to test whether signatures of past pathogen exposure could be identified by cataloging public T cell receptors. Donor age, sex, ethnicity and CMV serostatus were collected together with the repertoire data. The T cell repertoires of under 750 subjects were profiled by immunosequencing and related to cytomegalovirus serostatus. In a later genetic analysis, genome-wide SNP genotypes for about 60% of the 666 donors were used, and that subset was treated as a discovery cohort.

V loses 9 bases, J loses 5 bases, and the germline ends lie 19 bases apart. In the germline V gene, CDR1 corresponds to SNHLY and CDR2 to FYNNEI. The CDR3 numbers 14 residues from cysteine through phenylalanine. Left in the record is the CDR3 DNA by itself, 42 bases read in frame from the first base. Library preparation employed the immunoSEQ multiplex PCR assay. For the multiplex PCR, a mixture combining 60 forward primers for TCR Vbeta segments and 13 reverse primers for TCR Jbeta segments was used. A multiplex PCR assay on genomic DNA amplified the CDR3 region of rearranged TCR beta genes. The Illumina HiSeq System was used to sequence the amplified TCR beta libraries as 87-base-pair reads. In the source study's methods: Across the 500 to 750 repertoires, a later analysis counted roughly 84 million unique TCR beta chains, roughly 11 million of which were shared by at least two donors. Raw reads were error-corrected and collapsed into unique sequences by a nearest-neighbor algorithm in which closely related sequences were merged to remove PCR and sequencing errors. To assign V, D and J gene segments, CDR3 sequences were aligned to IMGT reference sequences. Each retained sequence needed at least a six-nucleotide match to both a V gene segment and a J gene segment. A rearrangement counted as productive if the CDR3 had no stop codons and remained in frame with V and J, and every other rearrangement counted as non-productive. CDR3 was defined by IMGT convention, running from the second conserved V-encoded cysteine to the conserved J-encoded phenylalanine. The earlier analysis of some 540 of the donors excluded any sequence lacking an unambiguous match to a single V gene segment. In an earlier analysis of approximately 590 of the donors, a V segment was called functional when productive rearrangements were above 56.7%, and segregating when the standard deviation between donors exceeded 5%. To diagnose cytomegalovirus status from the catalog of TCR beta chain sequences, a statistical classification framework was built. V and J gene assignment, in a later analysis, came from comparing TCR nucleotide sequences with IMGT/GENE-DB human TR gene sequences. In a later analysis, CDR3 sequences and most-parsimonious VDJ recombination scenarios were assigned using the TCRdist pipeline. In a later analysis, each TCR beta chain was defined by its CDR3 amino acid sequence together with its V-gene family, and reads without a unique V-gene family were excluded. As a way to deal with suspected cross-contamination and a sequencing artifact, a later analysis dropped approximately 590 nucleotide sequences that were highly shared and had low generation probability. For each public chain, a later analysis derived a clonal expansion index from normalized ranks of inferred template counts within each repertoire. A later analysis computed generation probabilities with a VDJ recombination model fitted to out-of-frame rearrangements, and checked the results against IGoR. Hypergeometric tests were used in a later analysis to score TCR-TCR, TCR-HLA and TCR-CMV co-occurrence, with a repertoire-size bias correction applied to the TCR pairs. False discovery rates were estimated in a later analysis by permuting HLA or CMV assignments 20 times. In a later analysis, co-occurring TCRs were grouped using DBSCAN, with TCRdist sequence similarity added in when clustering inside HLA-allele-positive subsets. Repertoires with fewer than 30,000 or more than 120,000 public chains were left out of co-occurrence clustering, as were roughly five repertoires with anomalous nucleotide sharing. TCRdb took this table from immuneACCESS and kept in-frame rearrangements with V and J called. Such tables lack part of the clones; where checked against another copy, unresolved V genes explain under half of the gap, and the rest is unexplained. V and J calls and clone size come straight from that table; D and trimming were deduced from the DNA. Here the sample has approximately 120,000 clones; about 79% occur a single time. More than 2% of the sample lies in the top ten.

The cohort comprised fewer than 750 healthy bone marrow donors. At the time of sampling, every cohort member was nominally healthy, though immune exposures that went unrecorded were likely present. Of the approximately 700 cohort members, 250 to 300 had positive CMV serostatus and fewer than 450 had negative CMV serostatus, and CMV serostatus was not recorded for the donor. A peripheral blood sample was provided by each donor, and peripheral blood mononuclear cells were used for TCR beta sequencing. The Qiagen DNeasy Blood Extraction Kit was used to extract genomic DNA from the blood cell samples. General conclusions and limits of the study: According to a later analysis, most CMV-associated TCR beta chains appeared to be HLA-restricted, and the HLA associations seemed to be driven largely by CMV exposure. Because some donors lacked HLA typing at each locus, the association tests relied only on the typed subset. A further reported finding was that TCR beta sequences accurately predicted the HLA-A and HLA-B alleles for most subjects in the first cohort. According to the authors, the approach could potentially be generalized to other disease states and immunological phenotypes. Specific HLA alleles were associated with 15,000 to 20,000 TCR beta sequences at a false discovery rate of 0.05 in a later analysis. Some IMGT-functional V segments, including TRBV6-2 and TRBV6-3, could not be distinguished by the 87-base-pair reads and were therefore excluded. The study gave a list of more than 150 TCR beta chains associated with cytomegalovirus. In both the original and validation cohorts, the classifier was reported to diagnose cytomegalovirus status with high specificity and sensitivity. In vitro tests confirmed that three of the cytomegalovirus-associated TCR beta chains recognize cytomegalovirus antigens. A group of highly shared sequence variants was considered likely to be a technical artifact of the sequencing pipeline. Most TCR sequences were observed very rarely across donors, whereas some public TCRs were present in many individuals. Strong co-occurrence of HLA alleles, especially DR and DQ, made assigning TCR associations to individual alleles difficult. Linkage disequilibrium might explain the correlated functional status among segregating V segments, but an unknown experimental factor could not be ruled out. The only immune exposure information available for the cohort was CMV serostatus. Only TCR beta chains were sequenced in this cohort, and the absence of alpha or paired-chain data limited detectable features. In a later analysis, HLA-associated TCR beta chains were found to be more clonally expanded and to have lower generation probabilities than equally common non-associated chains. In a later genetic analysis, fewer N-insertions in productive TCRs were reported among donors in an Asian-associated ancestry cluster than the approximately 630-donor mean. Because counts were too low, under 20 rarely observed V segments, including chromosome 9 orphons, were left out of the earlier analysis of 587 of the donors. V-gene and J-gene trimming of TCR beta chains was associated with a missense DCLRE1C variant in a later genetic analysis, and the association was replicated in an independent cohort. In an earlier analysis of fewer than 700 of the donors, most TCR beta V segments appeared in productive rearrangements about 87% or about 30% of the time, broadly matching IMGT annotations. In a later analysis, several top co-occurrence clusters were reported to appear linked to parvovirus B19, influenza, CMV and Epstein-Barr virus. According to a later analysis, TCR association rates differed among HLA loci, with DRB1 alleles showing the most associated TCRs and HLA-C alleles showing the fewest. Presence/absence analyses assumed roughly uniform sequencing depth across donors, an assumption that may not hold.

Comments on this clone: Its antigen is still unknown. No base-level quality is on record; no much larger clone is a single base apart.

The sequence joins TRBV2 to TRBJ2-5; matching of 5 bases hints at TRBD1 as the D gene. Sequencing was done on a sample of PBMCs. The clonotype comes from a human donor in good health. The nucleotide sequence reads TGTGCCAGTACACCCGACCAACCAGGGGAGACCCAGTACTTC. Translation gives CASTPDQPGETQYF.